The clone carrying this TCR beta chain was seen once. Its antigen is unidentified. The V end lost 3 bases, the J end lost 4 bases, and 13 bases lay between the germline ends. The CDR3 contains 14 residues. The germline gives CDR1 LNHDA, CDR2 SQIVND (reference sequence). This specimen comes from a study of PD-1 blockade in mismatch repair-deficient tumors. As for the study in general: Patients had about a dozen mismatch repair-deficient cancer types, all previously treated and progressing. Notes on the study in general: Rapid post-treatment expansion, then contraction, generally preceding radiologic response, marked tumor-resident clones.

Method: immunoSEQ multiplex PCR; TCRdb's copy keeps in-frame clones and lacks some. This table has tens of thousands of clones, around 80% appearing once. Sample: PBMCs, taken approximately 6 weeks after starting pembrolizumab. The TCR was taken from an adult with mismatch repair-deficient cancer. The chain uses TRBV19 and TRBJ2-7, with D possibly being TRBD2 (6 bases). The CDR3 protein is CASSMLGDSYEQYF. In DNA, the CDR3 is TGTGCCAGTAGTATGTTAGGGGACTCATACGAGCAGTACTTC.